The clone carrying this T cell receptor (beta chain) was detected many times. In TCRdb, the 5' RACE reads were re-called with MiXCR into one record per CDR3 protein. The sample has about 82,000 distinct CDR3 sequences, roughly 12% seen once. This sample was included in a study of spatial heterogeneity in lung cancer. Time point reported: sample taken at primary tumor resection. Whole RNA came from tumor, nontumor lung or frozen PBMC and was sequenced without being sorted. Deletions cut 3 bases from V and 2 bases from J, with 10 bases between. CDR1 SNHLY and CDR2 FYNNEI come from the germline V gene. CDR3 length: 14 amino acids.

The sample here was PBMCs, taken at surgery. The chain is built from TRBV2 and TRBJ1-1; D unclear. This clonotype was obtained from a male donor with early-stage non-small cell lung cancer. The CDR3 spells CASSERWINTEAFF. The DNA of the CDR3 is TGTGCCAGCAGTGAGAGGTGGATTAACACTGAAGCTTTCTTT. Full variable domain (outside the CDR3, taken from reference TRBV2 and TRBJ1-1): EPEVTQTPSHQVTQMGQEVILRCVPISNHLYFYWYRQILGQKVEFLVSFYNNEISEKSEIFDDQFSVERPDGSNFTLKIRSTKLEDSAMYFCASSERWINTEAFFGQGTRLTVV.